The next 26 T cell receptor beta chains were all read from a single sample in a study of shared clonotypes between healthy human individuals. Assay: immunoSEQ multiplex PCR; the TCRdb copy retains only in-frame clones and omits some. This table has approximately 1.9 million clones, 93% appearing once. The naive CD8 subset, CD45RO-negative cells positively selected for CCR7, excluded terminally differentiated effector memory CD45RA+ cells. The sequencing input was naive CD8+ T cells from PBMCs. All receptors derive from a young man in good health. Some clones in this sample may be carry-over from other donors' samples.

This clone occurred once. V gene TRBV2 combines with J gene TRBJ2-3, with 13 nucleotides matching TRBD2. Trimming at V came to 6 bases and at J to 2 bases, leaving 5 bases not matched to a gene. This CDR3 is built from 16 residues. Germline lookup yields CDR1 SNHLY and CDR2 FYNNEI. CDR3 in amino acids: CASRTGTSGITDTQYF. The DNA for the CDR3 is TGTGCCAGCAGGACCGGGACTAGCGGGATCACAGATACGCAGTATTTT.

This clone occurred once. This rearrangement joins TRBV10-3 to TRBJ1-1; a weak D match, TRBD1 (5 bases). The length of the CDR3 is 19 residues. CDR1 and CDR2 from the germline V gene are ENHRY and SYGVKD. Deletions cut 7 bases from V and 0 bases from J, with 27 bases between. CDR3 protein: CAITVARILTDLMNTEAFF. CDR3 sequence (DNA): TGTGCCATCACCGTCGCAAGAATTTTGACAGACCTCATGAACACTGAAGCTTTCTTT.

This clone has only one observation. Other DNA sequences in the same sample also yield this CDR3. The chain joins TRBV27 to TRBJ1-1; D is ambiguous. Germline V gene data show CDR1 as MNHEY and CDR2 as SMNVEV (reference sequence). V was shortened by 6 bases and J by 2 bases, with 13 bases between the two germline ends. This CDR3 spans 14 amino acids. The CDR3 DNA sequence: TGTGCCAGCAGCCTAATAGGCACCAACACTGAAGCTTTCTTT. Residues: CASSLIGTNTEAFF.

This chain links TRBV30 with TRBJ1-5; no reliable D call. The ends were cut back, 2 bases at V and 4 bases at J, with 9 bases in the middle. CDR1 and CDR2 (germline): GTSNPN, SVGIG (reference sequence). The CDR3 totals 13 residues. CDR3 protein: CAWSHTGNQPQHF. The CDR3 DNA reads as TGTGCCTGGAGTCATACGGGTAATCAGCCCCAGCATTTT.

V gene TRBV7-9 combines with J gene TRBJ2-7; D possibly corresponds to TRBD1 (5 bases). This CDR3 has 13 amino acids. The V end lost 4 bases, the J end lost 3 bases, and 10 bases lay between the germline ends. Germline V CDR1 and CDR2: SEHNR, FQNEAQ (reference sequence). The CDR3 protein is CASSWERGYEQYF. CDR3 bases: TGTGCCAGCAGCTGGGAAAGGGGCTACGAGCAGTACTTC.

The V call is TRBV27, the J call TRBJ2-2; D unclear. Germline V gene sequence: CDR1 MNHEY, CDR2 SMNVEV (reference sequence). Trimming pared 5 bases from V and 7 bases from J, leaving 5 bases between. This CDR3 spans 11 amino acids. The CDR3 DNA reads TGTGCCAGCAGTCCGAACGGGGAGCTGTTTTTT. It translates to CASSPNGELFF.

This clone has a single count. The CDR3 sequence is CATSIRDLGGNEQFF. As DNA, the CDR3 is TGTGCCACCAGCATTCGTGACTTGGGGGGGAATGAGCAGTTCTTC. The chain recombines TRBV15 with TRBJ2-1; 7 positions match TRBD2. The V gene end was trimmed by 4 bases and the J gene end by 7 bases; junction bases not matched to a gene: 10. This CDR3 region has 15 residues. The germline V gene encodes CDR1 LNHNV and CDR2 YYDKDF (reference sequence).

The CDR3: CASSLLAGFGSSYNEQFF. Written as DNA, the CDR3 is TGTGCCAGCAGCTTGTTAGCGGGTTTTGGGAGCTCCTACAATGAGCAGTTCTTC. This chain connects TRBV5-4 to TRBJ2-1, with 7 bases identical to TRBD2. Germline CDR1 and CDR2: SGHNT and YYREEE (reference sequence). The CDR3 length is 18 residues. With V trimmed by 1 base and J by 0 bases, 10 bases remained unmatched.

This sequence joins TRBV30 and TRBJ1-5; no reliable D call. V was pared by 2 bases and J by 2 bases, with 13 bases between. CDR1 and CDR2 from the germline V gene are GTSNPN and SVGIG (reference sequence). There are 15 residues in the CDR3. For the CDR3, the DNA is TGTGCCTGGAGTACCCCCTGGTTCGGCAATCAGCCCCAGCATTTT. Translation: CAWSTPWFGNQPQHF.

CDR3 bases: TGTGCCAGCAGCCAAGAGGACAGGGGAGGTCAGCCCCAGCATTTT. Amino acid sequence: CASSQEDRGGQPQHF. This rearrangement joins TRBV4-2 to TRBJ1-5; TRBD1 aligns across 9 bases. The CDR3 contains 15 residues. CDR1 and CDR2 (germline): LGHNA, YNFKEQ. The trim removed 0 bases at V and 6 bases at J, leaving 3 bases unmatched.

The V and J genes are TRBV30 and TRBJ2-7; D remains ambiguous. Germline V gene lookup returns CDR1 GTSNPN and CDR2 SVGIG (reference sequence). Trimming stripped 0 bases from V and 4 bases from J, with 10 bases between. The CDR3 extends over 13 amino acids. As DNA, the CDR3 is TGTGCCTGGAGTGTAGGTATGGTTTACGAGCAGTACTTC. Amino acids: CAWSVGMVYEQYF.

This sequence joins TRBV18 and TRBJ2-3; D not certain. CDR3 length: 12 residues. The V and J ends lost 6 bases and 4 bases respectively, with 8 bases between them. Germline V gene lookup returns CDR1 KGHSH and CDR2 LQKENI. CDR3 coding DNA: TGTGCCAGCTCCCGACATCCAGATACGCAGTATTTT. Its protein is CASSRHPDTQYF. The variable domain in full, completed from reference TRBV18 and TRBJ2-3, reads NAGVMQNPRHLVRRRGQEARLRCSPMKGHSHVYWYRQLPEEGLKFMVYLQKENIIDESGMPKERFSAEFPKEGPSILRIQQVVRGDSAAYFCASSRHPDTQYFGPGTRLTVL.

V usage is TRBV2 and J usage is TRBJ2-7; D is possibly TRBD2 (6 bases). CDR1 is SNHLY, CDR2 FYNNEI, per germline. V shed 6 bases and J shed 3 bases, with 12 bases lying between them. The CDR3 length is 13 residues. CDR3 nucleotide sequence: TGTGCCAGCAGGGGGACTTCCCTCTACGAGCAGTACTTC. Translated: CASRGTSLYEQYF.

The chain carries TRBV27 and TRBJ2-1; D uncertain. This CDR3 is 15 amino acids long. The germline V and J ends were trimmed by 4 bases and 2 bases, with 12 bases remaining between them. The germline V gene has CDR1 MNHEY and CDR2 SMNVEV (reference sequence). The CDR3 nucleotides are TGTGCCAGCAGTTGGTCCCTCCCGACCTACAATGAGCAGTTCTTC. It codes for CASSWSLPTYNEQFF.

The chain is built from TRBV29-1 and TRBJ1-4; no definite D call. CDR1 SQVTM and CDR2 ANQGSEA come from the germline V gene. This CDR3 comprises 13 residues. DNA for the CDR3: TGCAGTGGCAGGATCCCTTCTAATGAAAAACTGTTTTTT. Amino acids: CSGRIPSNEKLFF.

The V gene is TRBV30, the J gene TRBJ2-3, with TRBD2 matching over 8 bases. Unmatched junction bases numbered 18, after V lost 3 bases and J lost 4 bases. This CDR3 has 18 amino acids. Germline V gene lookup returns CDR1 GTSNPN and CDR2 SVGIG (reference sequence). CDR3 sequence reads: CAWSDTLSAGVRADTQYF. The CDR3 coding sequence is TGTGCCTGGAGCGATACCCTTTCAGCGGGAGTAAGGGCAGATACGCAGTATTTT.

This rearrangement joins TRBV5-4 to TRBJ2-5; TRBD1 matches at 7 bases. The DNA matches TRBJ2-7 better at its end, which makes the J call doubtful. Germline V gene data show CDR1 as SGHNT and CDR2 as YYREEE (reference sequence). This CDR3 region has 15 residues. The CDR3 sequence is CASSLGTGTSYEQYF. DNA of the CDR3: TGTGCCAGCAGCTTGGGGACAGGAACATCCTACGAGCAGTACTTC.

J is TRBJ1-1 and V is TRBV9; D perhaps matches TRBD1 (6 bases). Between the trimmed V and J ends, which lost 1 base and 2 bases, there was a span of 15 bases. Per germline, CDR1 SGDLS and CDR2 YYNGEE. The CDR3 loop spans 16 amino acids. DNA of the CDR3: TGTGCCAGCAGCGTATCACCGGGACAAATAAACACTGAAGCTTTCTTT. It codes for CASSVSPGQINTEAFF.

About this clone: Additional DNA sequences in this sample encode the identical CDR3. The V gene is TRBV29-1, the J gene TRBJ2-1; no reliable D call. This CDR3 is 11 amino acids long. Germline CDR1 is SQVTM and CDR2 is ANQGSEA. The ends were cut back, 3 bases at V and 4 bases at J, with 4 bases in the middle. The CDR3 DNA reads TGCAGCGTTGAGGTTTACAATGAGCAGTTCTTC. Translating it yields CSVEVYNEQFF.

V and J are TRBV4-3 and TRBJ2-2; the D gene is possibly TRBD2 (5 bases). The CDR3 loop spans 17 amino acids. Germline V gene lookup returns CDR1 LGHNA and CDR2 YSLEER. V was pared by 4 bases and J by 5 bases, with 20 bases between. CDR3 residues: CASSPAPQLVGTGELFF. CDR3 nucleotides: TGCGCCAGCAGCCCGGCCCCCCAACTAGTGGGTACCGGGGAGCTGTTTTTT.

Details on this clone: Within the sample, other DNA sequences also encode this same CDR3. This chain's CDR3 is CASSITSGSSYNEQFF. CDR3 DNA sequence: TGTGCCAGTAGTATCACTAGCGGTAGCTCCTACAATGAGCAGTTCTTC. This chain uses TRBV19 with TRBJ2-1; 8 nucleotides align to TRBD2. Losses at the gene ends were 3 bases for V and 0 bases for J; bases not matched to a gene: 4. Germline V gene sequence: CDR1 LNHDA, CDR2 SQIVND (reference sequence). CDR3 length: 16 amino acids.

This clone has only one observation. As DNA, the CDR3 is TGTGCCAGCAGTGGGGGCGTGGGGACAGGGGTTTACGAGCAGTACTTC. Encoded protein: CASSGGVGTGVYEQYF. V usage is TRBV6-1 and J usage is TRBJ2-7, with TRBD1 matching over 10 bases. V gave up 4 bases and J gave up 4 bases; unmatched junction bases: 10. The CDR3 is 16 amino acids. The V gene's germline CDR1 is MNHNS and CDR2 SASEGT.

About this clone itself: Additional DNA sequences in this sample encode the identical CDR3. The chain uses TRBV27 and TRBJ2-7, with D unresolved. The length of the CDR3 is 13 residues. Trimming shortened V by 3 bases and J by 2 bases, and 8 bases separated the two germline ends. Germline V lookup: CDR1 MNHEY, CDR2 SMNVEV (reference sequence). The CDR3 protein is CASSFSRTYEQYF. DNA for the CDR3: TGTGCCAGCAGTTTCTCCCGTACCTACGAGCAGTACTTC.

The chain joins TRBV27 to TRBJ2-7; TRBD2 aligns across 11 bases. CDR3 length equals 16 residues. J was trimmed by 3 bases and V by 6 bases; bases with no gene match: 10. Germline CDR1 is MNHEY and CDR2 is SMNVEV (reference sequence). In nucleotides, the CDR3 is TGTGCCAGCAGCTCCCTAGCGGGAGGTTCCTACTACGAGCAGTACTTC. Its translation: CASSSLAGGSYYEQYF.

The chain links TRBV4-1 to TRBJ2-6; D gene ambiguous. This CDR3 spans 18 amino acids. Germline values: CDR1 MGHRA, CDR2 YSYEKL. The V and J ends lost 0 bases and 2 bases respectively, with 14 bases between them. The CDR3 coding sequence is TGCGCCAGCAGCCAAGAGGGCTACCCGGCGGCTGGGGCCAACGTCCTGACTTTC. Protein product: CASSQEGYPAAGANVLTF.

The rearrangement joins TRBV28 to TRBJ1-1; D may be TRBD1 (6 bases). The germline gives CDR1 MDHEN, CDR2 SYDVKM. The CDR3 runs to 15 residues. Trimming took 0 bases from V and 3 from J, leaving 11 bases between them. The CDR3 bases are TGTGCCAGCAGTTTATGGCAGGGGTTGGACACTGAAGCTTTCTTT. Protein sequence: CASSLWQGLDTEAFF. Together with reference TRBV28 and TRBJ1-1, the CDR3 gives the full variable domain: DVKVTQSSRYLVKRTGEKVFLECVQDMDHENMFWYRQDPGLGLRLIYFSYDVKMKEKGDIPEGYSVSREKKERFSLILESASTNQTSMYLCASSLWQGLDTEAFFGQGTRLTVV.